The entry below describes one T cell receptor (beta chain). Germline assignment: CDR1 MNHNS and CDR2 SASEGT. V was trimmed by 6 bases and J by 1 base, leaving 8 bases between them. The length of the CDR3 is 13 residues. Assay: immunoSEQ multiplex PCR; the TCRdb copy retains only in-frame clones and omits some. The sample records over a million clones, around three quarters being singletons. The authors divided CD4+ cells into CD45RA+ naive and CD45RA-negative memory subsets. The sample comes from a study of shared clonotypes between healthy human individuals. Sequences were obtained from memory CD4+ T cells from PBMCs. The subset is: CD45RA-negative fraction. The rearrangement uses TRBV6-1 and TRBJ2-3, with D maybe TRBD2 (5 bases). This TCR came from a man younger than 35 in good health. Some clones in this sample may be carry-over from other donors' samples. The DNA of the CDR3 is TGTGCCAGCAGGAGGGTGGGCACAGATACGCAGTATTTT. Translating gives CASRRVGTDTQYF.